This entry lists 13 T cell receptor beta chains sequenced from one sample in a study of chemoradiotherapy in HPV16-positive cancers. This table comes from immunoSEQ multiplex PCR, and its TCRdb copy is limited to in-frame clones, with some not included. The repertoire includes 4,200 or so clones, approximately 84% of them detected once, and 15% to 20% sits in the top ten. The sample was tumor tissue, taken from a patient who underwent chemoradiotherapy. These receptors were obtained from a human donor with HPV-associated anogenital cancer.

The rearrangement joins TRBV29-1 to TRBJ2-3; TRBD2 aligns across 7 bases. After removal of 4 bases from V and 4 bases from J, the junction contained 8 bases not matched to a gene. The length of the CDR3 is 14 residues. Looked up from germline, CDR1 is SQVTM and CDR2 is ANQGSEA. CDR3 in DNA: TGCAGCGTTGTCGAGGCGGGAGCGGCAGATACGCAGTATTTT. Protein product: CSVVEAGAADTQYF.

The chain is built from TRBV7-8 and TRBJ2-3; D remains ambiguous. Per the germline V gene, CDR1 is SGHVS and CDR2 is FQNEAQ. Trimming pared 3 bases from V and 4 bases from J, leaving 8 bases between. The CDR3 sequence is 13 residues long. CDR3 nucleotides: TGTGCCAGCAGCTTCCTCCCCGCAGATACGCAGTATTTT. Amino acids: CASSFLPADTQYF.

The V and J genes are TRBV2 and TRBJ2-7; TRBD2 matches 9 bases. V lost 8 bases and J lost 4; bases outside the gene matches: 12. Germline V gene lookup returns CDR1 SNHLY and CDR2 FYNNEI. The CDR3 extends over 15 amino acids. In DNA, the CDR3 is TGTGCCAGCGGTGGCGTGGGCGGGAGGGCTTACGAGCAGTACTTC. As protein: CASGGVGGRAYEQYF. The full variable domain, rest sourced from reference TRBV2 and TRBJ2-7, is EPEVTQTPSHQVTQMGQEVILRCVPISNHLYFYWYRQILGQKVEFLVSFYNNEISEKSEIFDDQFSVERPDGSNFTLKIRSTKLEDSAMYFCASGGVGGRAYEQYFGPGTRLTVT.

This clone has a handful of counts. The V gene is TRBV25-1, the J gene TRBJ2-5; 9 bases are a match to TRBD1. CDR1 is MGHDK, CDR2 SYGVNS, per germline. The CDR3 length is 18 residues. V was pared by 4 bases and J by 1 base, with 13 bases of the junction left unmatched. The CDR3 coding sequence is TGTGCCAGCAGTGGGGCCCGGGACAGGGTGGGGGTCCAAGAGACCCAGTACTTC. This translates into CASSGARDRVGVQETQYF.

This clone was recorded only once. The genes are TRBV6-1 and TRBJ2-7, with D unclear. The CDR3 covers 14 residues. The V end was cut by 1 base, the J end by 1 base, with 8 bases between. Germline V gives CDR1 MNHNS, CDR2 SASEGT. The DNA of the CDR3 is TGTGCCAGCAGTGAAGGGCCTGTGTCCTACGAGCAGTACTTC. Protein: CASSEGPVSYEQYF.

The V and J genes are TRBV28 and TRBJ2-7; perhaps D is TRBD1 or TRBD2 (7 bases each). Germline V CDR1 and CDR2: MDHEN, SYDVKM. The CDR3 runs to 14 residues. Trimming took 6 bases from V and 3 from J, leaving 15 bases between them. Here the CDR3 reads CASSPGGVNYEQYF. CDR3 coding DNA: TGTGCCAGCAGCCCAGGGGGGGTTAACTACGAGCAGTACTTC.

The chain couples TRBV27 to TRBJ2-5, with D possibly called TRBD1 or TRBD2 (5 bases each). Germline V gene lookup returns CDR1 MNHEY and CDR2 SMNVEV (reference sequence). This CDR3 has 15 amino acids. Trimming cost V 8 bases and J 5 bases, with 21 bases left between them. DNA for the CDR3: TGTGCCAGCTCCCAGTTCCGGGGCCGGAGGGAGACCCAGTACTTC. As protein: CASSQFRGRRETQYF.

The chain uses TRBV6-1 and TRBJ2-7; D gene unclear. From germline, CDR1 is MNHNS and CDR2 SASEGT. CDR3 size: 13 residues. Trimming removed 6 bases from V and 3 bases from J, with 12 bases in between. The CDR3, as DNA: TGTGCCAGCAGCCCCGTGGTGGGCTACGAGCAGTACTTC. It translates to CASSPVVGYEQYF.

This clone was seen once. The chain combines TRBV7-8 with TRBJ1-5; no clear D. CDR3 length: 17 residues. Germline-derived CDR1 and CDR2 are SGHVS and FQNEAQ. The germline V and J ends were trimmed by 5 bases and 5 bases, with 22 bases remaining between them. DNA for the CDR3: TGTGCCAGCAGCCGCCGCCCCGGTCCGGCGGGCCATCAGCCCCAGCATTTT. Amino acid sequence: CASSRRPGPAGHQPQHF.

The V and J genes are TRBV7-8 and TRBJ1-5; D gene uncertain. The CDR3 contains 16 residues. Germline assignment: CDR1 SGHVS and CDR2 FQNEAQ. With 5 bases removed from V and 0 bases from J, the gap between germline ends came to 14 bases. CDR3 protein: CASSPETAYSNQPQHF. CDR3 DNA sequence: TGTGCCAGCAGCCCCGAAACCGCTTATAGCAATCAGCCCCAGCATTTT. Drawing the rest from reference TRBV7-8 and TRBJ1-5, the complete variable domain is GAGVSQSPRYKVAKRGQDVALRCDPISGHVSLFWYQQALGQGPEFLTYFQNEAQLDKSGLPSDRFFAERPEGSVSTLKIQRTQQEDSAVYLCASSPETAYSNQPQHFGDGTRLSIL.

The CDR3 spells CASSLILGRGTGGLDTGELFF. DNA for the CDR3: TGTGCCAGCAGCTTAATTCTGGGCCGCGGGACAGGGGGATTGGACACCGGGGAGCTGTTTTTT. The chain employs TRBV7-8 and TRBJ2-2; 11 bases match TRBD1. CDR1 is SGHVS, CDR2 FQNEAQ, per germline. The CDR3 extends over 21 amino acids. The ends lost 2 bases at V and 3 bases at J; junction bases unmatched: 17.

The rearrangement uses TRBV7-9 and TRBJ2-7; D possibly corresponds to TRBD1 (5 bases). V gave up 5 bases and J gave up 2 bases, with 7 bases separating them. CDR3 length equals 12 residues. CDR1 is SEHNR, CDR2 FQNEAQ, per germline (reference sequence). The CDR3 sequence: CASSPDTYEQYF. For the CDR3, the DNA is TGTGCCAGCAGCCCGGACACCTACGAGCAGTACTTC.

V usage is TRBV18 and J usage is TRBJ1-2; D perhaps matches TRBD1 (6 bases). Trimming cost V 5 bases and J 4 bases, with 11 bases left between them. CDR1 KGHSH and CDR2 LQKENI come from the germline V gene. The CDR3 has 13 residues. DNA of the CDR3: TGTGCCAGCTCAGCCAGGGGTAGCTATGGCTACACCTTC. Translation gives CASSARGSYGYTF. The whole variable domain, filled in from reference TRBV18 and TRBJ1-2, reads NAGVMQNPRHLVRRRGQEARLRCSPMKGHSHVYWYRQLPEEGLKFMVYLQKENIIDESGMPKERFSAEFPKEGPSILRIQQVVRGDSAAYFCASSARGSYGYTFGSGTRLTVV.